This T cell receptor beta chain was documented in a study of T cells in narcolepsy. The table came from immunoSEQ multiplex PCR; TCRdb's copy has only in-frame clones and leaves some out. The sample holds tens of thousands of clones, 60% to 75% seen once. Trimming removed 10 bases from V and 4 bases from J, with 14 bases in between. Germline V gene sequence: CDR1 SNHLY, CDR2 FYNNEI. The CDR3 extends over 13 amino acids. Material: memory (CD45RA-) CD4+ T cells from blood. This sequence was found in a human donor in good health. V and J are TRBV2 and TRBJ1-5; D is undetermined. CDR3 sequence reads: CATSRSPNQPQHF. The CDR3, as DNA: TGTGCCACCTCCCGGTCACCTAATCAGCCCCAGCATTTT. Together with reference TRBV2 and TRBJ1-5, the CDR3 gives the full variable domain: EPEVTQTPSHQVTQMGQEVILRCVPISNHLYFYWYRQILGQKVEFLVSFYNNEISEKSEIFDDQFSVERPDGSNFTLKIRSTKLEDSAMYFCATSRSPNQPQHFGDGTRLSIL.